This entry features one T cell receptor (beta chain) sequence. This entry comes from a study of blood T cell repertoires in COVID-19. At the level of the study: Acute and convalescent COVID-19 samples came from the United States, Italy and Spain. Nucleic acid was either cDNA or gDNA, and it came from T cells, B-cell-depleted T cells, or PBMCs.

The CDR3 spans 18 residues. Trimming took 3 bases from V and 0 from J; bases not matched to a gene: 11. Germline V gene data show CDR1 as MGHRA and CDR2 as YSYEKL. Original processing methods: Amplification from reference gene primers served as the basis for estimated nucleated cell counts. Sequencing used immunoSEQ multiplex PCR; TCRdb keeps in-frame clones, though not all of them. V and J calls and clone size are given by that table; D and trimming were obtained from the DNA. The sample lists around 140,000 clones, around 89% seen once, with around 20% in the top ten. The V gene is TRBV4-1, the J gene TRBJ1-5, with TRBD1 matching over 7 bases. Material for sequencing was peripheral blood. The TCR was taken from a man aged 50-60 years with active or convalescent COVID-19. The CDR3 loop reads CASSHPRDRRNSNQPQHF. The CDR3 nucleotides read TGCGCCAGCAGCCACCCCCGGGACAGACGAAATAGCAATCAGCCCCAGCATTTT.